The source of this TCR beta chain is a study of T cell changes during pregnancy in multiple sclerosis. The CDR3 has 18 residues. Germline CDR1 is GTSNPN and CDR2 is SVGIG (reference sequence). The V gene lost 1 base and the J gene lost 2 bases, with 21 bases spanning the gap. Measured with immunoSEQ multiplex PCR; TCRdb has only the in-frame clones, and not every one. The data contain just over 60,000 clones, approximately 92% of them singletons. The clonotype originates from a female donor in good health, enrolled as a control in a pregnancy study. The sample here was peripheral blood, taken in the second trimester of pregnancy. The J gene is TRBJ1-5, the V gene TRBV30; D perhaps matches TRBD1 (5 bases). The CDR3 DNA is TGTGCCTGGAGTGAATGGGCGAAGGACACAATGGGCAATCAGCCCCAGCATTTT. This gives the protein CAWSEWAKDTMGNQPQHF.